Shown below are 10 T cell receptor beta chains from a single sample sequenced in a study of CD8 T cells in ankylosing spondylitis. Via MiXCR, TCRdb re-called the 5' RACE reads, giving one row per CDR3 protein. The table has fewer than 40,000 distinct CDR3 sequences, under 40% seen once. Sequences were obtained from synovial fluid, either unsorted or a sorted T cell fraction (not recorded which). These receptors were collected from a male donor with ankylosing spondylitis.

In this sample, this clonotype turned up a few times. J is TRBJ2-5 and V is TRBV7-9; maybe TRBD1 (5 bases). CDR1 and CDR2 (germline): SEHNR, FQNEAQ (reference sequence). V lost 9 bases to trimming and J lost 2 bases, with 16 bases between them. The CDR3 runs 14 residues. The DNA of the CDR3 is TGTGCCAGTACCAGAGACAGTTCACAAGAGACCCAGTACTTC. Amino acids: CASTRDSSQETQYF.

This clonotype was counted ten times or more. CDR3 nucleotide sequence: TGTGCCAGCAGCTATAACGGTGGCTACACCTTC. It is translated as CASSYNGGYTF. The gene calls are TRBV7-9 and TRBJ1-2; no clear D gene. This CDR3 is 11 amino acids long. Germline loops: CDR1 SEHNR, CDR2 FQNEAQ (reference sequence). Deletions cut 4 bases from V and 7 bases from J, with 7 bases between. Together with reference TRBV7-9 and TRBJ1-2, the CDR3 gives the full variable domain: DTGVSQNPRHKITKRGQNVTFRCDPISEHNRLYWYRQTLGQGPEFLTYFQNEAQLEKSRLLSDRFSAERPKGSFSTLEIQRTEQGDSAMYLCASSYNGGYTFGSGTRLTVV.

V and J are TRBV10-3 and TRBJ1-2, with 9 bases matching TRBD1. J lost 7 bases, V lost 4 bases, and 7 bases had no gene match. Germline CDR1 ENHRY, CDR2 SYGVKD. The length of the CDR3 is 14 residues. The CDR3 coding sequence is TGTGCCATCAGTGCCGACAGGGGGTCGGCTGGCTACACCTTC. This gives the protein CAISADRGSAGYTF.

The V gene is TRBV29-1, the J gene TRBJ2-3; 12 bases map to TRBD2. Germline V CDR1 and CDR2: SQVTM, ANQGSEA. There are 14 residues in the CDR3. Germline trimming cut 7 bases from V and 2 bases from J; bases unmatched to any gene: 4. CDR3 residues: CSATSGSVTDTQYF. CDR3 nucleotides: TGCAGCGCGACTAGCGGGAGTGTCACAGATACGCAGTATTTT.

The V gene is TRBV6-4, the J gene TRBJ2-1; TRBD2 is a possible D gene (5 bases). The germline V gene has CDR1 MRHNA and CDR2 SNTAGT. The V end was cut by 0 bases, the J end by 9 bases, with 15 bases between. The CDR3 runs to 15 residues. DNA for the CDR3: TGTGCCAGCAGTGACTCGGAGAGCCCCGCGGGTGAGCAGTTCTTC. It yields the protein CASSDSESPAGEQFF.

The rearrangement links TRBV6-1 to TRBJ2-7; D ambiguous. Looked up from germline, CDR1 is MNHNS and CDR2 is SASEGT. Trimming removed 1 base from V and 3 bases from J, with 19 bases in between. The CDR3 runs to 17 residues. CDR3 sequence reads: CASSEGLWGRMNYEQYV. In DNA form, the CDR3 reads TGTGCCAGCAGTGAAGGTTTATGGGGAAGGATGAACTACGAGCAGTACGTC.

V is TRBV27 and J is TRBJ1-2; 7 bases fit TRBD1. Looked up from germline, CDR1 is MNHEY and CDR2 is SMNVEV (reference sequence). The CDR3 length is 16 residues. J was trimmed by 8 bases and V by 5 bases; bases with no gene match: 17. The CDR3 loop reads CASSVSGTALKRGYTF. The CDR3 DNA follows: TGTGCCAGCAGTGTGTCCGGGACAGCCCTCAAAAGAGGCTACACCTTC.

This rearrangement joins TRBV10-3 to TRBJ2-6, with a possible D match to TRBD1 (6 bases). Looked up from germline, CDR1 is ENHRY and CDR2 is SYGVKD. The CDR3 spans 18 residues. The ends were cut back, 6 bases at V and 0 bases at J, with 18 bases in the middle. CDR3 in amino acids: CAIRTTGTYLSGANVLTF. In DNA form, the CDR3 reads TGTGCCATCAGGACTACAGGGACCTACCTCTCTGGGGCCAACGTCCTGACTTTC.

Written as DNA, the CDR3 is TGTGCCAGCAGGGGCAGGGGGCATTCTAGCACAGATACGCAGTATTTT. Amino acids: CASRGRGHSSTDTQYF. V gene TRBV5-6 combines with J gene TRBJ2-3; 8 bases are shared with TRBD1. With 5 bases clipped from V and 0 bases from J, the junction kept 8 bases outside the gene matches. The germline V gene has CDR1 SGHDT and CDR2 YYEEEE. CDR3 length: 16 amino acids.

In DNA form, the CDR3 reads TGTGCCACCAGTGACCATAGCAATCAGCCCCAGCATTTT. Protein: CATSDHSNQPQHF. The rearrangement uses TRBV24-1 and TRBJ1-5; no reliable D call. This CDR3 is 13 amino acids long. CDR1 is KGHDR, CDR2 SFDVKD, per germline. The ends were cut back, 4 bases at V and 0 bases at J, with 3 bases in the middle.